This T cell receptor beta chain derives from a study of blood T cells in healthy people across ages. Through a sample-barcoded 5' primer and a J-beta primer mix, a second PCR was run for 7 to 11 cycles. TCRdb recomputed calls from the 5' RACE reads with MiXCR, one row per CDR3 protein. The sample shows about 1.8 million distinct CDR3 sequences, around 48% of them seen only once. The J segment lost 0 bases and the V segment lost 7 bases, leaving 7 bases of the junction unmatched. The V gene's germline CDR1 is MNHEY and CDR2 SMNVEV (reference sequence). The CDR3 has 15 residues. General study findings and limits: Total diversity from one million sequenced T cells was likely underestimated. There were more naive CD4+ cells and higher diversity in long-lived donors than in aged donors.

RNA extraction gave at least 5 micrograms of total RNA per sample. Concerning this clonotype itself: Its antigen remains unknown.

The rearrangement joins TRBV27 to TRBJ2-3; 7 bases are a match to TRBD2. The TCR sequence derives from a woman aged 40 to 50 in good health. The sequencing input was blood. DNA for the CDR3: TGTGCCAGCACCCCGAGCGGGGTCAGCACAGATACGCAGTATTTT. It is translated as CASTPSGVSTDTQYF.